The 4 T cell receptor beta chains given below trace back to one sample, sequenced in a study of blood T cell repertoires in COVID-19. Only in-frame clones appear in the TCRdb table, and some are missing; sequencing was by immunoSEQ multiplex PCR. This sample has around 300,000 clones; 80% to 90% occur once, and the top ten carry around a tenth. The source material was peripheral blood. These receptors were taken from a woman between 45 and 60 years old who had recovered from COVID-19.

The genes are TRBV15 and TRBJ2-1; no reliable D call. The CDR3 sequence is 15 residues long. Deletions cut 1 base from V and 0 bases from J, with 7 bases between. Germline lookup yields CDR1 LNHNV and CDR2 YYDKDF (reference sequence). CDR3 DNA sequence: TGTGCCACCAGCAGAGTCGTCCCCTCCTACAATGAGCAGTTCTTC. This codes for CATSRVVPSYNEQFF.

This CDR3 reads CASSPPGQGYEQYF. The CDR3 bases are TGTGCCAGCAGCCCCCCGGGACAGGGCTACGAGCAGTACTTC. The genes are TRBV5-6 and TRBJ2-7, with TRBD1 matching 9 bases. Looked up from germline, CDR1 is SGHDT and CDR2 is YYEEEE. V dropped 4 bases and J dropped 3; count of bases not matched to a gene: 5. The CDR3 consists of 14 residues.

V usage is TRBV24-1 and J usage is TRBJ1-4; the match to TRBD1 covers 8 bases. CDR1 KGHDR and CDR2 SFDVKD come from the germline V gene. Germline trimming cut 4 bases from V and 8 bases from J; bases unmatched to any gene: 11. This CDR3 is built from 16 residues. The CDR3 DNA is TGTGCCACCAGTGACCGAGGGACAGGTGCCCAGGAAAAACTGTTTTTT. Translating gives CATSDRGTGAQEKLFF.

This sequence joins TRBV5-1 and TRBJ2-3, with D possibly TRBD2 on 5 matching bases. The V end was cut by 0 bases, the J end by 1 base, with 12 bases between. The CDR3 is 16 residues long. Germline-derived CDR1 and CDR2 are SGHRS and YFSETQ. Here the CDR3 DNA reads TGCGCCAGCAGCTTGGATAGGGAGTGGGGCACAGATACGCAGTATTTT. This translates into CASSLDREWGTDTQYF.